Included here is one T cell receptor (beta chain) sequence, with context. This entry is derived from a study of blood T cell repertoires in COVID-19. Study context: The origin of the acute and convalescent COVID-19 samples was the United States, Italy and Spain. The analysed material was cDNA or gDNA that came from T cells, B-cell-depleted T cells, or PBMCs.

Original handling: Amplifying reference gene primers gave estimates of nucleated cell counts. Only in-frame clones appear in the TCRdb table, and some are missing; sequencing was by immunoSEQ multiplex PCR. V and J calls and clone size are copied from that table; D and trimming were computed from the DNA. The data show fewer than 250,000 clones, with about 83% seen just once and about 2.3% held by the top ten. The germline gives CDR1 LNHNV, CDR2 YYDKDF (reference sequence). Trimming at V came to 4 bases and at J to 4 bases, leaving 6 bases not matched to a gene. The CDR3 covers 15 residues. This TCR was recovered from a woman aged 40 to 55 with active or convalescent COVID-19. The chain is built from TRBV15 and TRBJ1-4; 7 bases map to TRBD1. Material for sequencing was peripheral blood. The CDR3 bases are TGTGCCACCAGCACACGGGACAGCCTTAATGAAAAACTGTTTTTT. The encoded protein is CATSTRDSLNEKLFF. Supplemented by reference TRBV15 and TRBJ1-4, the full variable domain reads DAMVIQNPRYQVTQFGKPVTLSCSQTLNHNVMYWYQQKSSQAPKLLFHYYDKDFNNEADTPDNFQSRRPNTSFCFLDIRSPGLGDTAMYLCATSTRDSLNEKLFFGSGTQLSVL.